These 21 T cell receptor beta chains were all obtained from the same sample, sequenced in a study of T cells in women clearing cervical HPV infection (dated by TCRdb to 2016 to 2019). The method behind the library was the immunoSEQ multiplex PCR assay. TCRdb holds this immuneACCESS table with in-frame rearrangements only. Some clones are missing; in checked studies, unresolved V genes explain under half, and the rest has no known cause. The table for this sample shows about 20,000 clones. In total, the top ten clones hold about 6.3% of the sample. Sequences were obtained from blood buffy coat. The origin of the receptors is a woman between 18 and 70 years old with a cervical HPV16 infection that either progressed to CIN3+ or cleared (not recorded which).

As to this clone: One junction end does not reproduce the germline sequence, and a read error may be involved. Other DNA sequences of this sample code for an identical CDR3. The sequenced CDR3 bases are TGTGCCAGCAGCCCCACCGTAGCCCTCGGAAACACG. Encoded protein: CASSPTVALGNT. In full, the CDR3 is CASSPTVALGNTIYF. The chain recombines TRBV7-9 with TRBJ1-3; D is ambiguous. The CDR3 is cut off 3 residues early in the read; its end comes from the germline J gene. Germline V gives CDR1 SEHNR, CDR2 FQNEAQ (reference sequence). The CDR3 is made up of 15 amino acids.

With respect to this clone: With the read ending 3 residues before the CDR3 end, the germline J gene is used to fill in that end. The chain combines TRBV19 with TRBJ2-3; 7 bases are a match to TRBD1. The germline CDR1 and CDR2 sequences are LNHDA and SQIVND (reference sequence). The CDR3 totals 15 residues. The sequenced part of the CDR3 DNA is TGTGCCAGCGGACCGACCGGGACAGCCAAAGAGACG. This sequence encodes CASGPTGTAKET. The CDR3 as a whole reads CASGPTGTAKETQYF.

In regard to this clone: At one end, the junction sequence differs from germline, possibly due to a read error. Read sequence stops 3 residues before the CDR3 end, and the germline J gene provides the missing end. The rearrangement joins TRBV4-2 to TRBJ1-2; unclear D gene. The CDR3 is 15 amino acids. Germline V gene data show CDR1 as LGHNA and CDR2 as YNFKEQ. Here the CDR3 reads CASSQGVGPSYGYTF. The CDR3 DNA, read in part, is TGCGCCAGCAGCCAAGGAGTAGGGCCCTCCTATGGC.

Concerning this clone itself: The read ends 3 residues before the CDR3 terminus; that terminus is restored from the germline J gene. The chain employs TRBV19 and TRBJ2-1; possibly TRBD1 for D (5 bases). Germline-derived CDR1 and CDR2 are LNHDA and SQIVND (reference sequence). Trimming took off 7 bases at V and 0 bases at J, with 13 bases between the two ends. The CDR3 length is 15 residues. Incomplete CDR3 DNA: TGTGCCAGTAAGGCCGACAGAAGCTCCTACAATGAG. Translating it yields CASKADRSSYNE. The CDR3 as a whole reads CASKADRSSYNEQFF.

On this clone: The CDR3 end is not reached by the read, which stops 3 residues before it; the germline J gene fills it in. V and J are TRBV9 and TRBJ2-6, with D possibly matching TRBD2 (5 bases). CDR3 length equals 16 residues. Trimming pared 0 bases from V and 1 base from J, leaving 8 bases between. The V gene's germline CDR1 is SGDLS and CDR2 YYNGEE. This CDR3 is CASSVGPGSGANVLTF. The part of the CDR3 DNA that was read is TGTGCCAGCAGCGTAGGTCCGGGGTCTGGGGCCAACGTC.

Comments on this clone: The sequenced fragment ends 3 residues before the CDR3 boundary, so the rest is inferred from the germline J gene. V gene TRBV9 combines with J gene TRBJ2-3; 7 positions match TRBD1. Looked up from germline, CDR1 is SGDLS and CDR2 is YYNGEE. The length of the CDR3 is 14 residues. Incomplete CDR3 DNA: TGTGCCAGCAGCGGAAGACAGGGCGGAGAGACG. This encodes CASSGRQGGET. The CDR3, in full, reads CASSGRQGGETQYF.

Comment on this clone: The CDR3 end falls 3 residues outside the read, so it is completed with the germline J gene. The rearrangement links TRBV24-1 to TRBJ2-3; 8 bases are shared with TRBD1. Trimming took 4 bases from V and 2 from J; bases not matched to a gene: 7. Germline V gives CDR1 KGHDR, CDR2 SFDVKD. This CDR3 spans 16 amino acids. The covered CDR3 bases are TGTGCCACCAGTGAGCCCGGACAGGGCTTCACAGATACG. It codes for CATSEPGQGFTDT. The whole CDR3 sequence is CATSEPGQGFTDTQYF.

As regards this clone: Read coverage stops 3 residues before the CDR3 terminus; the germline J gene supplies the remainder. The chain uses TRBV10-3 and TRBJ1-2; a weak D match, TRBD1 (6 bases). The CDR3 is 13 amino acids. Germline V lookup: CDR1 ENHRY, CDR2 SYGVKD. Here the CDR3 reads CAISENREDGYTF. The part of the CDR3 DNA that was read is TGTGCCATCAGTGAGAACAGGGAGGACGGC.

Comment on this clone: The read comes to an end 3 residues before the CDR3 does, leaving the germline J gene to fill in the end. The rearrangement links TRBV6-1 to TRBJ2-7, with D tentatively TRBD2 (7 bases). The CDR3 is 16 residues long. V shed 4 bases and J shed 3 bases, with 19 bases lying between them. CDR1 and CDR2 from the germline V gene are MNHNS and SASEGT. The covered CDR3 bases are TGTGCCAGCAGTGGGCTGGGGGCGGGAGCGGTCTACGAG. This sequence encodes CASSGLGAGAVYE. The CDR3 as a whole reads CASSGLGAGAVYEQYF.

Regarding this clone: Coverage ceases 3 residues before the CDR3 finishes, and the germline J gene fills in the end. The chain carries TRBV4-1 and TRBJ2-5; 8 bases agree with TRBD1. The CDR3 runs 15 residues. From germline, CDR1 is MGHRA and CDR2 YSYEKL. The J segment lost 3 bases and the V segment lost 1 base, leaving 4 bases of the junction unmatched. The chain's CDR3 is CASSQVSTGEETQYF. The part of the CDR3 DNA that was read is TGCGCCAGCAGCCAAGTCTCGACAGGGGAAGAGACC.

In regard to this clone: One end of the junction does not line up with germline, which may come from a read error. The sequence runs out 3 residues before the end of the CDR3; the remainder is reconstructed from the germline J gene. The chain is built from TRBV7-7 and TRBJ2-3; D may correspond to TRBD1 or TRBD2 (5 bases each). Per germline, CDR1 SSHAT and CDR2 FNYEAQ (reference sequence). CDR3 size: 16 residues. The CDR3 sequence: CASSLGIGVSTDTQYF. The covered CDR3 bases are TGTGCTAGCAGCCTCGGGATAGGGGTGTCCACAGATACG. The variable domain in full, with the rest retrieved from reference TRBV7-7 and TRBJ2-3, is GAGVSQSPRYKVTKRGQDVTLRCDPISSHATLYWYQQALGQGPEFLTYFNYEAQPDKSGLPSDRFSAERPEGSISTLTIQRTEQRDSAMYRCASSLGIGVSTDTQYFGPGTRLTVL.

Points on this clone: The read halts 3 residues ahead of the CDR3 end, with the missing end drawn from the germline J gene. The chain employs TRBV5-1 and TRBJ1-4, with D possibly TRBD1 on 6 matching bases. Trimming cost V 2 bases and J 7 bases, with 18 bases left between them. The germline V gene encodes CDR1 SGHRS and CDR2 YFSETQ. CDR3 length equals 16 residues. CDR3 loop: CASSFRAGAGGEKLFF. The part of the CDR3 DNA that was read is TGCGCCAGCAGCTTTCGGGCGGGGGCGGGAGGTGAAAAA.

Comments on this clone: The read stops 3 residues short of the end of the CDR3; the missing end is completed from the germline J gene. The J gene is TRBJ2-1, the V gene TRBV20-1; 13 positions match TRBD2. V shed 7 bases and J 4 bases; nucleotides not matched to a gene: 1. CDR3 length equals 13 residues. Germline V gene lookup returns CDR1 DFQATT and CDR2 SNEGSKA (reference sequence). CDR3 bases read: TGCAGTGAACTAGCGGGAGGGTACAATGAG. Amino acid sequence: CSELAGGYNE. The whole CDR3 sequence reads CSELAGGYNEQFF.

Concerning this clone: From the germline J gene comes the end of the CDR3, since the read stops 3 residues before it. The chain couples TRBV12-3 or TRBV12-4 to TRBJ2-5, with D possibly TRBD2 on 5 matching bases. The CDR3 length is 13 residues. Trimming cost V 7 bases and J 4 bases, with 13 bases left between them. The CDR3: CASTISRAETQYF. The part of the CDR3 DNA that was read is TGTGCCAGCACCATCTCGAGGGCAGAGACC.

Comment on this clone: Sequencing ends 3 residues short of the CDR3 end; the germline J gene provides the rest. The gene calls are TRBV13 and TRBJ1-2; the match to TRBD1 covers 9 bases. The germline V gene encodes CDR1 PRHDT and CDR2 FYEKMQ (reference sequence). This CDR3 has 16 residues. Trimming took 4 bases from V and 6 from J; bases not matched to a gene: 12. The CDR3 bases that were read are TGTGCCAGCAGCTCTCAGACACCGGGACAGGGAGATGGC. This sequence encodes CASSSQTPGQGDG. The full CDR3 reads CASSSQTPGQGDGYTF.

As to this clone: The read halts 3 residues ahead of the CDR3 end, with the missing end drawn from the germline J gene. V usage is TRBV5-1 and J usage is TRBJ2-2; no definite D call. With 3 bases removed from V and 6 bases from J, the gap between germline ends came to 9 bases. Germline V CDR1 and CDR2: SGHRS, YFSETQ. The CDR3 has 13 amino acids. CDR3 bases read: TGCGCCAGCAGCTCAGAAAAAGCCGGGGAG. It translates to CASSSEKAGE. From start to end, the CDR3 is CASSSEKAGELFF.

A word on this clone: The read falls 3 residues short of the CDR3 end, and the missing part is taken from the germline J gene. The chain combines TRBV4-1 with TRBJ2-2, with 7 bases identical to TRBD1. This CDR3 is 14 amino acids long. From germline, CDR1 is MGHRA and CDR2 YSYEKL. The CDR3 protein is CASSQMGQTRKLFF. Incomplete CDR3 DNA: TGCGCCAGCAGCCAAATGGGACAGACCAGAAAG.

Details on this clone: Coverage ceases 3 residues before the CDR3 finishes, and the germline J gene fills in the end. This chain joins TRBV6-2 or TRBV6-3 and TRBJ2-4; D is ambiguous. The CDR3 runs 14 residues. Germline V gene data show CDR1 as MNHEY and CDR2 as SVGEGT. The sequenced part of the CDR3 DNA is TGTGCCAGCAGTTACAGGGTAGGCAATCAGCCT. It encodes CASSYRVGNQP. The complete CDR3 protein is CASSYRVGNQPQYF.

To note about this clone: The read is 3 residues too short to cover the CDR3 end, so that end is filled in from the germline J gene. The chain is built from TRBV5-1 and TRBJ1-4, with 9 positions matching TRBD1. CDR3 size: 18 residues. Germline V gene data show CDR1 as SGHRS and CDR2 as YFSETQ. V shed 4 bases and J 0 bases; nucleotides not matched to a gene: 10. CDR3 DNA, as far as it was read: TGCGCCAGCAGCCGCCGGGACAGGGTCCCCGCAACTAATGAAAAA. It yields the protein CASSRRDRVPATNEK. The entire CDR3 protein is CASSRRDRVPATNEKLFF.

The part of the CDR3 DNA that was read is TGTGCCCGGAACAGAGATAATTCACCC. This translates into CARNRDNSP. In full, the CDR3 reads CARNRDNSPLHF. The chain employs TRBV30 and TRBJ1-6; D gene ambiguous. With the read ending 3 residues before the CDR3 end, the germline J gene is used to fill in that end. The V gene's germline CDR1 is GTSNPN and CDR2 SVGIG (reference sequence). The V and J ends lost 8 bases and 5 bases respectively, with 10 bases between them. This CDR3 has 12 residues.

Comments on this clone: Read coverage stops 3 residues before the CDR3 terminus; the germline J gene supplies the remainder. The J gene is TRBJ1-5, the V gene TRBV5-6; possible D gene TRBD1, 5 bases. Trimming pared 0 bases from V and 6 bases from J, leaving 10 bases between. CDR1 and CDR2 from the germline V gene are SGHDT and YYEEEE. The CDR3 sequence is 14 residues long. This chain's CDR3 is CASSLERGAQPQHF. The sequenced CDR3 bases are TGTGCCAGCAGCTTGGAACGAGGGGCTCAGCCC.